Listed here are 15 T cell receptor beta chains from one sample, sequenced in a study of T-cell memory formation after mild COVID-19. TCRdb re-analysed the 5' RACE reads in MiXCR, keeping a single row per CDR3 protein. In the table there are hundreds of thousands of distinct CDR3 sequences, around 16% of which are singletons. The sample taken for sequencing was PBMCs or a T cell subset sorted from them (not recorded which). These receptors all stem from an adult woman who had mild COVID-19 (a few samples of this study predate the infection). Cell type and time point are not known.

The chain links TRBV4-2 to TRBJ2-2, with 7 positions matching TRBD2. CDR1 LGHNA and CDR2 YNFKEQ come from the germline V gene. With 3 bases clipped from V and 6 bases from J, the junction kept 4 bases outside the gene matches. The CDR3 is 14 amino acids. The CDR3 sequence is CASSQGGSAGELFF. The DNA of the CDR3 is TGTGCCAGCAGCCAGGGCGGGAGCGCCGGGGAGCTGTTTTTT.

This clonotype appeared a few times. The DNA for the CDR3 is TGTGCCAGCTCACGAGCGGTAGCGGGAGGACAAGAGACCCAGTACTTC. Its translation is CASSRAVAGGQETQYF. The genes are TRBV18 and TRBJ2-5, with TRBD2 matching over 10 bases. The V gene end was trimmed by 4 bases and the J gene end by 2 bases; junction bases not matched to a gene: 7. The CDR3 spans 16 residues. CDR1 is KGHSH and CDR2 is LQKENI in the germline V gene.

In this sample, this clonotype turned up a few times. V and J are TRBV7-9 and TRBJ2-1; 7 nucleotides agree with TRBD1. The junction had 7 bases not matched to a gene; V was cut back by 4 bases and J by 10 bases. CDR3 length: 13 residues. Germline V CDR1 and CDR2: SEHNR, FQNEAQ (reference sequence). CDR3 sequence (DNA): TGTGCCAGCAGCTACCCGACAGGGACGGAGCAGTTCTTC. Amino acid sequence: CASSYPTGTEQFF.

A few counts support this clonotype. V usage is TRBV30 and J usage is TRBJ1-5; 12 bases are a match to TRBD1. J lost 5 bases, V lost 4 bases, and 6 bases had no gene match. This CDR3 region has 15 residues. In germline, CDR1 is GTSNPN, CDR2 SVGIG (reference sequence). The CDR3 region has the DNA TGTGCCTGGAATCGGGACAGGGGGCGCGATCAGCCCCAGCATTTT. It is translated as CAWNRDRGRDQPQHF.

This clonotype was seen ten or more times. The chain employs TRBV7-2 and TRBJ2-1; possible D gene TRBD1, 8 bases. The CDR3 spans 16 residues. From germline, CDR1 is SGHTA and CDR2 FQGNSA. V was pared by 5 bases and J by 0 bases, with 14 bases between. CDR3 sequence (DNA): TGTGCCAGCAGCCCAGGGGGCGGGAGCTCCTACAATGAGCAGTTCTTC. Translating gives CASSPGGGSSYNEQFF. Full variable domain (outside the CDR3, taken from reference TRBV7-2 and TRBJ2-1): GAGVSQSPSNKVTEKGKDVELRCDPISGHTALYWYRQSLGQGLEFLIYFQGNSAPDKSGLPSDRFSAERTGGSVSTLTIQRTQQEDSAVYLCASSPGGGSSYNEQFFGPGTRLTVL.

The V gene is TRBV9, the J gene TRBJ1-1, with 7 bases lining up with TRBD1. Germline V gene lookup returns CDR1 SGDLS and CDR2 YYNGEE. The CDR3 consists of 17 residues. With V trimmed by 4 bases and J by 1 base, 13 bases remained unmatched. The CDR3 loop is CASSSSEQGLGNTEAFF. CDR3 nucleotide sequence: TGTGCCAGCAGCTCCTCCGAACAGGGGTTGGGGAACACTGAAGCTTTCTTT.

The chain links TRBV5-5 to TRBJ1-4; D is uncertain. The CDR3 is 13 amino acids. Germline V gene lookup returns CDR1 SGHKS and CDR2 YYEKEE (reference sequence). The V and J ends lost 0 bases and 8 bases respectively, with 8 bases between them. CDR3 amino acids: CASSLAPKEKLFF. DNA for the CDR3: TGTGCCAGCAGCTTGGCACCCAAGGAAAAACTGTTTTTT.

This clonotype has more than one count but fewer than ten. V usage is TRBV4-1 and J usage is TRBJ1-1; a weak D match, TRBD1 (5 bases). The V end was cut by 11 bases, the J end by 1 base, with 8 bases between. Looked up from germline, CDR1 is MGHRA and CDR2 is YSYEKL. This CDR3 is 11 amino acids long. The CDR3 DNA reads TGCGCCGCGGGGCCGAACACTGAAGCTTTCTTT. Its protein is CAAGPNTEAFF.

The chain uses TRBV29-1 and TRBJ2-1; D might be TRBD2 (6 bases). The CDR3 is 14 amino acids. The V gene lost 5 bases and the J gene lost 6 bases, with 17 bases spanning the gap. CDR1 and CDR2 (germline): SQVTM, ANQGSEA. The CDR3 region has the DNA TGCAGCGTTTTTCCACCCGGGAGAACCAATGAGCAGTTCTTC. It codes for CSVFPPGRTNEQFF.

In its sample, this clonotype was seen many times. V is TRBV5-1 and J is TRBJ1-1; D ambiguous. Trimming stripped 0 bases from V and 4 bases from J, with 16 bases between. The CDR3 is 16 amino acids. Looked up from germline, CDR1 is SGHRS and CDR2 is YFSETQ. The chain's CDR3 is CASSLDPAVALTEAFF. CDR3 DNA: TGCGCCAGCAGCTTGGACCCCGCGGTCGCTCTCACTGAAGCTTTCTTT. Looking up the rest from reference TRBV5-1 and TRBJ1-1 gives the full variable domain: KAGVTQTPRYLIKTRGQQVTLSCSPISGHRSVSWYQQTPGQGLQFLFEYFSETQRNKGNFPGRFSGRQFSNSRSEMNVSTLELGDSALYLCASSLDPAVALTEAFFGQGTRLTVV.

This chain uses TRBV2 with TRBJ2-1, with TRBD2 identical over 11 bases. Trimming cost V 6 bases and J 5 bases; bases outside gene matches: 6. CDR1 and CDR2 from the germline V gene are SNHLY and FYNNEI. The CDR3 totals 15 residues. The CDR3: CASRSGTSGHNEQFF. DNA for the CDR3: TGTGCCAGCAGGAGTGGGACTAGCGGACACAATGAGCAGTTCTTC.

At least ten counts were recorded for this clonotype. This chain links TRBV12-3 or TRBV12-4 with TRBJ1-1; no definite D call. The CDR3 loop spans 12 amino acids. Trimming took 5 bases from V and 8 from J, leaving 12 bases between them. The CDR3 loop is CASSLLWAEAFF. The DNA for the CDR3 is TGTGCCAGCAGTCTATTGTGGGCCGAAGCTTTCTTT.

This clonotype was counted only a few times. The V and J genes are TRBV18 and TRBJ2-4; TRBD1 might be the D (5 bases). Trimming pared 4 bases from V and 2 bases from J, leaving 6 bases between. Germline lookup yields CDR1 KGHSH and CDR2 LQKENI. There are 13 residues in the CDR3. CDR3 residues: CASSQGPKNIQYF. The CDR3 nucleotides read TGTGCCAGCTCACAGGGGCCCAAAAACATTCAGTACTTC.

This clonotype was seen a handful of times. The rearrangement joins TRBV7-2 to TRBJ1-2; the D is unclear. Trimming pared 5 bases from V and 13 bases from J, leaving 8 bases between. Germline lookup yields CDR1 SGHTA and CDR2 FQGNSA. This CDR3 region has 9 residues. In DNA form, the CDR3 reads TGTGCCAGCAGCCCCGACTCCACCTTC. It yields the protein CASSPDSTF. The full variable domain, completed using reference TRBV7-2 and TRBJ1-2, is GAGVSQSPSNKVTEKGKDVELRCDPISGHTALYWYRQSLGQGLEFLIYFQGNSAPDKSGLPSDRFSAERTGGSVSTLTIQRTQQEDSAVYLCASSPDSTFGSGTRLTVV.

The rearrangement uses TRBV5-5 and TRBJ1-2; D possibly corresponds to TRBD1 (6 bases). Germline V lookup: CDR1 SGHKS, CDR2 YYEKEE (reference sequence). Trimming removed 1 base at V and 0 bases at J, with 7 bases between. The CDR3 is 14 residues long. CDR3 protein: CASSLRQANYGYTF. In DNA, the CDR3 is TGTGCCAGCAGCTTGAGACAGGCTAACTATGGCTACACCTTC.